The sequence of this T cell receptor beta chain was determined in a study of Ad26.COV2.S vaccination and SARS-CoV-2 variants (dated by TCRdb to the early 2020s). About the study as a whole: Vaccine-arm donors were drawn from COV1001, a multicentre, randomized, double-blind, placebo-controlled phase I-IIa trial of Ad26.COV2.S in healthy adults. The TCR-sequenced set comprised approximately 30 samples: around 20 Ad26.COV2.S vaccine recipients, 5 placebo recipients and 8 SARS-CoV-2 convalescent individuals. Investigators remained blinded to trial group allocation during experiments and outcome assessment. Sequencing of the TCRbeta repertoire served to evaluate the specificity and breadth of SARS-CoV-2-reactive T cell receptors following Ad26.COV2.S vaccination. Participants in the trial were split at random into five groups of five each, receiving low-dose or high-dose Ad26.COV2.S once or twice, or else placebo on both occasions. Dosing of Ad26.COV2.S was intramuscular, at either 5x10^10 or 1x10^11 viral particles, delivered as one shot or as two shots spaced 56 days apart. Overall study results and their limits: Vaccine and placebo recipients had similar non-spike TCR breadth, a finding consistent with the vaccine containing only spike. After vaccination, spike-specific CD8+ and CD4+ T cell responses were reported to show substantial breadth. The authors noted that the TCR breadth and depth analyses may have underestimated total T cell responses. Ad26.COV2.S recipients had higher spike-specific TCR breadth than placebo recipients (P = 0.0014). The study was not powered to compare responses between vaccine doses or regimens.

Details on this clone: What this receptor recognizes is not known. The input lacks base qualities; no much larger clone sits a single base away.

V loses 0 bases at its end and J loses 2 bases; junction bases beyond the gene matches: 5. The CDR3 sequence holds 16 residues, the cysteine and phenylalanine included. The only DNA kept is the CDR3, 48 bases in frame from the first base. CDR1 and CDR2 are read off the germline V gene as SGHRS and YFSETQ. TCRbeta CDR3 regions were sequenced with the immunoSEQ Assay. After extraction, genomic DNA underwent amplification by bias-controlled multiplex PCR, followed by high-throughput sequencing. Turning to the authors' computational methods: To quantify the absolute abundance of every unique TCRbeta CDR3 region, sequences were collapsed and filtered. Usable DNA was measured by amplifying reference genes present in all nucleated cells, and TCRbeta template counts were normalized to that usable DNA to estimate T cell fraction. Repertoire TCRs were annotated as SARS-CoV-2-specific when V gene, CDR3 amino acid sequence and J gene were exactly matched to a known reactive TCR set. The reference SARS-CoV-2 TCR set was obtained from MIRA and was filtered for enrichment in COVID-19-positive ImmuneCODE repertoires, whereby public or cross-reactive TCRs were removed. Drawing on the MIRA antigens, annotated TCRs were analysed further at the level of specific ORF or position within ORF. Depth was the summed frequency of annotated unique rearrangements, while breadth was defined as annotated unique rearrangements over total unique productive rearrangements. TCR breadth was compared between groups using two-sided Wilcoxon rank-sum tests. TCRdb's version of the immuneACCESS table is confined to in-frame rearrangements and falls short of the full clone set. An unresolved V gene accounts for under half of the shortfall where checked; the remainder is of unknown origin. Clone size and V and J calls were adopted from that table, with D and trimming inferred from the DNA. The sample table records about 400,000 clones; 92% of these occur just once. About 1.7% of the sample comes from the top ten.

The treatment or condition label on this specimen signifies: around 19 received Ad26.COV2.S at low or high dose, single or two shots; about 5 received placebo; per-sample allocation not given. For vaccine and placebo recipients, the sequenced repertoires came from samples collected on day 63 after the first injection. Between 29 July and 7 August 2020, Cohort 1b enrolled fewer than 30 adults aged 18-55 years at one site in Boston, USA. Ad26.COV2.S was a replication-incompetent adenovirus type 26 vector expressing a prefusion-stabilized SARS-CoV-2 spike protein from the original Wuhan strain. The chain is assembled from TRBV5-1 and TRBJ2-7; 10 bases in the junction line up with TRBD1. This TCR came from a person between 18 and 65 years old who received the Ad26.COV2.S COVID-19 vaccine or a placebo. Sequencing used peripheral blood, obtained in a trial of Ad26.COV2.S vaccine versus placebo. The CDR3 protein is CASSLAPGQGTYEQYF. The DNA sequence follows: TGCGCCAGCAGCTTGGCTCCGGGACAGGGGACCTACGAGCAGTACTTC.